This is a list of T cell receptor beta chains from one sample in a study of shared clonotypes between healthy human individuals. Using immunoSEQ multiplex PCR, the repertoire was profiled, and TCRdb retains in-frame clones only, with some absent. Counted here are around 2.3 million clones, under 97% occurring once; the ten biggest clones make up around 0.13%. The sequenced material came from naive CD4+ T cells sorted from blood. Receptors originate from a man in his late teens or twenties in good health. Each CDR3 is given with its conserved first and last residue. The order of the fields is clone size, V gene, J gene, D gene, CDR3 protein, CDR3 DNA. A D gene is named only where the DNA matches it firmly. The size of a clone is reported for some rows only, either as once, few or many, or as a class for expanded clones.

>-|TRBV10-3|TRBJ2-1|-
CASSAAYNEQFF
TGTGCCTCCTCGGCGGCCTACAATGAGCAGTTCTTC
>-|TRBV29-1|TRBJ2-3|TRBD2
CSVEGGGAKDTQYF
TGCAGCGTTGAAGGCGGGGGGGCTAAAGATACGCAGTATTTT
>-|TRBV7-6|TRBJ2-5|-
CASSPWDVQETQYF
TGTGCCAGCAGCCCCTGGGACGTACAAGAGACCCAGTACTTC
>-|TRBV18|TRBJ1-2|TRBD1
CASSPTTGVRDGYTF
TGTGCCAGCTCACCTACAACAGGGGTTCGGGATGGCTACACCTTC
>-|TRBV18|TRBJ1-1|TRBD1
CASSPQDRGEAFF
TGTGCCAGCTCACCGCAGGACAGGGGTGAAGCTTTCTTT
>-|TRBV19|TRBJ1-2|-
CASRPRGAPGYTF
TGTGCCAGTAGACCACGGGGGGCGCCCGGCTACACCTTC
>once|TRBV7-2|TRBJ1-1|-
CASSLVGVTEAFF
TGTGCCAGCAGCTTAGTGGGGGTCACTGAAGCTTTCTTT
>-|TRBV5-1|TRBJ2-7|-
CASSFGTTAEQYF
TGCGCCAGCAGCTTTGGGACGACGGCGGAGCAGTACTTC
>-|TRBV18|TRBJ2-4|-
CASSPGPENIQYF
TGTGCCAGCTCACCAGGGCCAGAGAACATTCAGTACTTC
>-|TRBV30|TRBJ1-2|TRBD1
CAWSVDRGNYGYTF
TGTGCCTGGAGTGTTGACAGGGGCAACTATGGCTACACCTTC
>-|TRBV29-1|TRBJ2-7|-
CSVGGLDYEQYF
TGCAGCGTTGGGGGGCTTGACTACGAGCAGTACTTC
>-|TRBV7-2|TRBJ2-1|-
CASSGANHNEQFF
TGTGCCAGCAGCGGGGCAAATCACAATGAGCAGTTCTTC
>-|TRBV7-2|TRBJ1-1|-
CASSLGVGGRFYTEAFF
TGTGCCAGCAGCTTAGGGGTCGGGGGTAGATTTTACACTGAAGCTTTCTTT
>-|TRBV2|TRBJ2-2|TRBD1
CASMDRTGKYTGELFF
TGTGCCAGCATGGATCGGACAGGGAAGTACACCGGGGAGCTGTTTTTT
>-|TRBV5-6|TRBJ1-1|-
CASSLAEYTEAFF
TGTGCCAGCAGCTTGGCGGAGTACACTGAAGCTTTCTTT
>once|TRBV5-1|TRBJ2-1|-
CASSAGGYNEQFF
TGCGCCAGCAGCGCCGGAGGCTACAATGAGCAGTTCTTC
>-|TRBV7-2|TRBJ1-1|TRBD1
CASSLGKRTGVGEAFF
TGTGCCAGCAGCTTAGGAAAGAGGACAGGGGTAGGTGAAGCTTTCTTT
>-|TRBV5-6|TRBJ2-1|-
CASSLAGVYNEQFF
TGTGCCAGCAGCTTGGCAGGGGTTTACAATGAGCAGTTCTTC
>once|TRBV18|TRBJ2-5|-
CASSPSQGQETQYF
TGTGCCAGCTCACCAAGCCAGGGACAAGAGACCCAGTACTTC
>-|TRBV9|TRBJ2-6|-
CASSVSGANVLTF
TGTGCCAGCAGCGTATCGGGGGCCAACGTCCTGACTTTC
>once|TRBV5-1|TRBJ2-1|TRBD2
CASSSDRSGPREQFF
TGCGCCAGCAGCTCCGACCGTAGCGGGCCGAGAGAGCAGTTCTTC
>-|TRBV6-1|TRBJ2-1|TRBD2
CASSEDPGGGREQFF
TGTGCCAGCAGTGAGGACCCCGGGGGAGGGCGTGAGCAGTTCTTC
>-|TRBV18|TRBJ1-5|-
CASSPGSNQPQHF
TGTGCCAGCTCACCGGGGAGCAATCAGCCCCAGCATTTT
>-|TRBV5-4|TRBJ2-7|TRBD1
CASSGQGYEQYF
TGTGCCAGCAGCGGACAGGGCTACGAGCAGTACTTC